Below are 17 T cell receptor beta chains sequenced from a single sample in a study of CD8 T cells in Susac syndrome. Random hexamers served to reverse transcribe roughly 0.5 to 1 ug RNA. In TCRdb, the immunoSEQ multiplex PCR reads were re-called with MiXCR into one record per CDR3 protein. The sample gives some 190,000 distinct CDR3 sequences, 94% of which show up once; approximately 0.15% is in the top ten. The sample was CD4+ T cells from PBMCs. These receptors originate from a human donor with Susac syndrome.

This chain joins TRBV3-1 and TRBJ1-2; a possible D gene is TRBD1 (6 bases). The V gene's germline CDR1 is LGHDT and CDR2 YNNKEL (reference sequence). This CDR3 is 16 amino acids long. Deletions cut 3 bases from V and 0 bases from J, with 14 bases between. CDR3 in DNA: TGTGCCAGCAGCCATTACTCGACAGGAACTAACTATGGCTACACCTTC. This encodes CASSHYSTGTNYGYTF.

The rearrangement links TRBV13 to TRBJ2-2; tentative D call: TRBD2 (6 bases). CDR3 length: 16 amino acids. V dropped 5 bases and J dropped 4 bases, with 17 bases sitting between them. Germline values: CDR1 PRHDT, CDR2 FYEKMQ (reference sequence). The CDR3 region is CASSLLAILGTGELFF. DNA for the CDR3: TGTGCCAGCAGCCTGCTAGCGATCCTGGGCACCGGGGAGCTGTTTTTT.

This CDR3 is CASSLSPSGGANVLTF. The CDR3 region has the DNA TGCGCCAGCAGCCTTTCTCCCTCCGGTGGGGCCAACGTCCTGACTTTC. The chain employs TRBV5-1 and TRBJ2-6; no clear D gene. CDR3 length equals 16 residues. Trimming cost V 4 bases and J 3 bases, with 14 bases left between them. The germline V gene has CDR1 SGHRS and CDR2 YFSETQ. The full variable domain, rest sourced from reference TRBV5-1 and TRBJ2-6, is KAGVTQTPRYLIKTRGQQVTLSCSPISGHRSVSWYQQTPGQGLQFLFEYFSETQRNKGNFPGRFSGRQFSNSRSEMNVSTLELGDSALYLCASSLSPSGGANVLTFGAGSRLTVL.

This chain uses TRBV20-1 with TRBJ1-5; unclear D gene. This CDR3 is 13 amino acids long. The germline V and J ends were trimmed by 4 bases and 5 bases, with 12 bases remaining between them. Germline loops: CDR1 DFQATT, CDR2 SNEGSKA (reference sequence). The CDR3 nucleotides read TGCAGTGCTATCGGTCAGGAGCATCAGCCCCAGCATTTT. Translating gives CSAIGQEHQPQHF.

J is TRBJ1-3 and V is TRBV20-1, with TRBD1 identical over 8 bases. The germline V gene has CDR1 DFQATT and CDR2 SNEGSKA (reference sequence). The length of the CDR3 is 13 residues. V lost 6 bases to trimming and J lost 4 bases; unmatched junction nucleotides: 5. CDR3 coding DNA: TGCAGTGCGGGACAGGCTGGGGGAAACACCATATATTTT. Translated, it gives CSAGQAGGNTIYF.

This chain links TRBV30 with TRBJ2-1, with D possibly TRBD2 on 7 matching bases. The CDR3 consists of 16 residues. Per germline, CDR1 GTSNPN and CDR2 SVGIG (reference sequence). V shed 7 bases and J shed 3 bases, with 22 bases lying between them. The CDR3: CASGRASGQIYNEQFF. DNA for the CDR3: TGTGCCTCGGGGCGGGCTAGCGGACAGATCTACAATGAGCAGTTCTTC.

The chain carries TRBV2 and TRBJ1-6, with D unresolved. Germline V lookup: CDR1 SNHLY, CDR2 FYNNEI. The V and J ends lost 2 bases and 7 bases respectively, with 15 bases between them. The length of the CDR3 is 16 residues. CDR3 DNA: TGTGCCAGCAGTGAATACGAACCAACGGGGAATTCACCCCTCCACTTT. This sequence encodes CASSEYEPTGNSPLHF.

V usage is TRBV12-3 or TRBV12-4 and J usage is TRBJ1-5, with unresolved D. Trimming left V 5 bases short and J 2 bases short, with 7 bases between. The CDR3 has 13 residues. CDR3 in amino acids: CASSRSGNQPQHF. The CDR3 DNA reads TGTGCCAGCAGTAGAAGTGGCAATCAGCCCCAGCATTTT.

The chain uses TRBV6-1 and TRBJ2-7, with 10 nucleotides matching TRBD2. Germline loops: CDR1 MNHNS, CDR2 SASEGT. This CDR3 contains 16 residues. Trimming removed 5 bases from V and 3 bases from J; junction bases left unmatched: 10. The CDR3 protein is CASSTPPSGGFYEQYF. CDR3 DNA sequence: TGTGCCAGCAGTACCCCCCCTAGCGGGGGTTTCTACGAGCAGTACTTC.

The chain joins TRBV7-2 to TRBJ2-1; 7 bases are a match to TRBD1. Germline lookup yields CDR1 SGHTA and CDR2 FQGNSA. The CDR3 has 12 residues. J was trimmed by 7 bases and V by 5 bases; bases with no gene match: 2. In nucleotides, the CDR3 is TGTGCCAGCAGCGAACAGGGGAATGAGCAGTTCTTC. It specifies CASSEQGNEQFF.

This clonotype was counted once. V gene TRBV12-3 or TRBV12-4 combines with J gene TRBJ2-5; 7 bases fit TRBD2. V dropped 2 bases and J dropped 1; count of bases not matched to a gene: 4. CDR3 length: 15 residues. CDR3: CASSLQRGLQETQYF. The CDR3 DNA follows: TGTGCCAGCAGTTTACAGCGGGGCCTCCAAGAGACCCAGTACTTC.

This clonotype was seen more than once but under ten times. This sequence joins TRBV30 and TRBJ2-7, with TRBD1 matching over 11 bases. With 3 bases clipped from V and 5 bases from J, the junction kept 3 bases outside the gene matches. CDR3 length equals 13 residues. CDR1 is GTSNPN, CDR2 SVGIG, per germline (reference sequence). Here the CDR3 DNA reads TGTGCCTGGAGCAGGACAGGGGGCCACGAGCAGTACTTC. Translation: CAWSRTGGHEQYF.

As DNA, the CDR3 is TGTGCCTGCCACAGGGGCACTAACTATGGCTACACCTTC. Translating it yields CACHRGTNYGYTF. The chain joins TRBV30 to TRBJ1-2; TRBD1 matches at 7 bases. The CDR3 runs 13 residues. CDR1 GTSNPN and CDR2 SVGIG come from the germline V gene (reference sequence). J lost 0 bases, V lost 6 bases, and 4 bases had no gene match.

This clonotype has a handful of counts. The rearrangement links TRBV5-6 to TRBJ1-2; possible D gene TRBD1, 6 bases. The germline V and J ends were trimmed by 0 bases and 1 base, with 7 bases remaining between them. Looked up from germline, CDR1 is SGHDT and CDR2 is YYEEEE. This CDR3 region has 14 residues. The CDR3 nucleotides read TGTGCCAGCAGCTTGGACAGGGATAACTATGGCTACACCTTC. Protein sequence: CASSLDRDNYGYTF.

V usage is TRBV20-1 and J usage is TRBJ2-1; D unclear. Deletions cut 3 bases from V and 0 bases from J, with 9 bases between. Germline V CDR1 and CDR2: DFQATT, SNEGSKA (reference sequence). The CDR3 totals 14 residues. As DNA, the CDR3 is TGCAGTGCTAGCCCGGACCTCTCCTACAATGAGCAGTTCTTC. Translation: CSASPDLSYNEQFF.

J is TRBJ2-1 and V is TRBV20-1, with D unresolved. CDR3 size: 14 residues. Germline V gene sequence: CDR1 DFQATT, CDR2 SNEGSKA (reference sequence). Trimming pared 5 bases from V and 3 bases from J, leaving 14 bases between. Here the CDR3 DNA reads TGCAGTGCTCTTAGAGATGGTGACTACAATGAGCAGTTCTTC. Protein product: CSALRDGDYNEQFF.

The chain has TRBV20-1 and TRBJ1-5, with 8 positions matching TRBD1. After removal of 4 bases from V and 0 bases from J, the junction contained 8 bases not matched to a gene. Looked up from germline, CDR1 is DFQATT and CDR2 is SNEGSKA (reference sequence). This CDR3 has 16 amino acids. CDR3 protein: CSATDPDRGSNQPQHF. The CDR3 bases are TGCAGTGCTACCGATCCCGACAGGGGTAGCAATCAGCCCCAGCATTTT.